These 25 T cell receptor beta chains were sequenced from one sample in a study of cytomegalovirus exposure and HLA in healthy donors. PCR was performed using 60 Vbeta and 13 Jbeta primers. Clones were read by immunoSEQ multiplex PCR, and TCRdb kept only the in-frame ones, dropping some. The sample carries 130,000 to 150,000 clones, around 81% recorded once. Sequencing input: PBMCs. Receptors originate from a man aged 40-49 years in good health and CMV-seropositive.

V and J are TRBV5-1 and TRBJ1-4; 8 bases align to TRBD1. Germline V gives CDR1 SGHRS, CDR2 YFSETQ. The CDR3 extends over 14 amino acids. Germline trimming cut 0 bases from V and 5 bases from J; bases unmatched to any gene: 0. CDR3 sequence (DNA): TGCGCCAGCAGCTTGGGACAGGGGAATGAAAAACTGTTTTTT. Its translation is CASSLGQGNEKLFF.

The V call is TRBV6-1, the J call TRBJ2-7; D call uncertain. This CDR3 is built from 15 residues. V lost 5 bases to trimming and J lost 1 base, with 15 bases between them. CDR1 and CDR2 from the germline V gene are MNHNS and SASEGT. This CDR3 is CASSPDIQASYEQYF. The CDR3 DNA is TGTGCCAGCAGTCCAGACATCCAAGCATCCTACGAGCAGTACTTC.

The rearrangement uses TRBV27 and TRBJ2-7; 9 positions agree with TRBD1. The CDR3 is made up of 15 amino acids. V was clipped by 5 bases and J by 6 bases; unmatched bases: 11. Germline V gene sequence: CDR1 MNHEY, CDR2 SMNVEV (reference sequence). The CDR3: CASSPGTGLPIEQYF. CDR3 nucleotide sequence: TGTGCCAGCAGTCCTGGGACAGGGCTACCCATCGAGCAGTACTTC.

The rearrangement links TRBV9 to TRBJ2-7, with D perhaps matching TRBD1 (6 bases). The V end was cut by 4 bases, the J end by 5 bases, with 22 bases between. Germline CDR1 SGDLS, CDR2 YYNGEE. The CDR3 has 16 amino acids. The CDR3 is CASSPRRQQGTHEQYF. In DNA form, the CDR3 reads TGTGCCAGCAGCCCTCGTAGGCAACAGGGTACACACGAGCAGTACTTC.

V usage is TRBV7-9 and J usage is TRBJ2-2, with 7 bases fitting TRBD1. The V and J ends lost 2 bases and 2 bases, in that order; junction bases with no gene match: 5. The CDR3 length is 16 residues. The germline V gene encodes CDR1 SEHNR and CDR2 FQNEAQ (reference sequence). The CDR3 loop is CASSLSRDSNTGELFF. CDR3 bases: TGTGCCAGCAGCTTATCCCGGGACAGCAACACCGGGGAGCTGTTTTTT.

V usage is TRBV14 and J usage is TRBJ1-2; 8 nucleotides line up with TRBD1. Germline V CDR1 and CDR2: SGHDN, FVKESK. The CDR3 has 13 amino acids. After removal of 6 bases from V and 8 bases from J, the junction contained 8 bases not matched to a gene. The CDR3 sequence is CASRLTGVGGYTF. As DNA, the CDR3 is TGTGCCAGCAGACTGACAGGGGTTGGCGGCTACACCTTC.

The chain carries TRBV19 and TRBJ2-3, with TRBD2 matching 9 bases. CDR3 length: 15 residues. Germline-derived CDR1 and CDR2 are LNHDA and SQIVND (reference sequence). Trimming took 1 base from V and 2 from J; bases not matched to a gene: 1. The CDR3 DNA follows: TGTGCCAGTAGTATAGGCGGGGGGGCCACAGATACGCAGTATTTT. Its protein is CASSIGGGATDTQYF.

The rearrangement links TRBV7-8 to TRBJ1-5, with D maybe TRBD1 (6 bases). Between the trimmed V and J ends, which lost 5 bases and 2 bases, there was a span of 13 bases. The germline V gene has CDR1 SGHVS and CDR2 FQNEAQ. The CDR3 runs 15 residues. The CDR3 region is CASSPQGDGNQPQHF. CDR3 coding DNA: TGTGCCAGCAGCCCACAGGGAGATGGCAATCAGCCCCAGCATTTT.

CDR3 sequence: CSVRDRGQAFSGEQYF. The CDR3 DNA reads TGCAGCGTTCGGGACAGGGGGCAAGCCTTCTCGGGCGAGCAGTACTTC. The gene calls are TRBV29-1 and TRBJ2-7; 12 bases match TRBD1. CDR3 length: 16 amino acids. The germline V gene has CDR1 SQVTM and CDR2 ANQGSEA. J gave up 6 bases and V 5 bases, and 14 bases lay outside the gene matches.

The V call is TRBV5-1, the J call TRBJ2-5; 7 nucleotides agree with TRBD1. The V segment lost 4 bases and the J segment 11 bases; nucleotides outside the gene matches: 11. CDR1 SGHRS and CDR2 YFSETQ come from the germline V gene. The CDR3 contains 13 residues. DNA for the CDR3: TGCGCCAGCAGCCTGGCAGGGGGTCAGGAGCAGTACTTC. It codes for CASSLAGGQEQYF. The whole variable domain, filled in from reference TRBV5-1 and TRBJ2-5, reads KAGVTQTPRYLIKTRGQQVTLSCSPISGHRSVSWYQQTPGQGLQFLFEYFSETQRNKGNFPGRFSGRQFSNSRSEMNVSTLELGDSALYLCASSLAGGQEQYFGPGTRLLVL.

The rearrangement uses TRBV2 and TRBJ1-1; no definite D call. The CDR3 consists of 15 residues. The V gene lost 4 bases and the J gene lost 0 bases, with 12 bases spanning the gap. The germline gives CDR1 SNHLY, CDR2 FYNNEI. CDR3 nucleotides: TGTGCCAGCAGTGCAGTCCTGAGGATGAACACTGAAGCTTTCTTT. It codes for CASSAVLRMNTEAFF.

This clone was counted between two and nine times. The rearrangement uses TRBV5-1 and TRBJ1-1; D remains ambiguous. Trimming cost V 5 bases and J 0 bases, with 8 bases left between them. The CDR3 is made up of 13 amino acids. Per the germline V gene, CDR1 is SGHRS and CDR2 is YFSETQ. The CDR3 reads CASSTEMNTEAFF. In nucleotides, the CDR3 is TGCGCCAGCAGTACAGAAATGAACACTGAAGCTTTCTTT.

This clone occurred once. The chain employs TRBV27 and TRBJ2-7; TRBD1 is a possible D gene (5 bases). CDR1 and CDR2 (germline): MNHEY, SMNVEV (reference sequence). The V and J ends lost 3 bases and 2 bases respectively, with 8 bases between them. The CDR3 covers 13 residues. CDR3 in DNA: TGTGCCAGCAGTTTCCAGGGAACCTACGAGCAGTACTTC. Its protein is CASSFQGTYEQYF.

The chain joins TRBV19 to TRBJ1-1, with a tentative D call TRBD1 (6 bases). V lost 5 bases and J 1 base, leaving 11 bases between the germline ends. The CDR3 contains 14 residues. Germline CDR1 is LNHDA and CDR2 is SQIVND (reference sequence). CDR3 nucleotide sequence: TGTGCCAGTAGTGAGGACAGAACGAACACTGAAGCTTTCTTT. Translated, it gives CASSEDRTNTEAFF.

V is TRBV7-2 and J is TRBJ2-3, with 7 nucleotides matching TRBD2. The CDR3 runs to 15 residues. V lost 3 bases and J lost 1; bases outside the gene matches: 4. Germline V lookup: CDR1 SGHTA, CDR2 FQGNSA. CDR3 sequence: CASSFPGGGTDTQYF. DNA for the CDR3: TGTGCCAGCAGCTTTCCGGGGGGAGGCACAGATACGCAGTATTTT.

The chain recombines TRBV29-1 with TRBJ2-2, with D possibly TRBD1 on 6 matching bases. V shed 5 bases and J shed 1 base, with 11 bases lying between them. The CDR3 is 14 residues long. Germline assignment: CDR1 SQVTM and CDR2 ANQGSEA. The CDR3 region has the DNA TGCAGCGTTATGGGGGCCGTGAACACCGGGGAGCTGTTTTTT. This encodes CSVMGAVNTGELFF.

This chain joins TRBV9 and TRBJ1-5; TRBD1 is a possible D gene (5 bases). V lost 0 bases and J 6 bases, leaving 10 bases between the germline ends. Germline V gives CDR1 SGDLS, CDR2 YYNGEE. The CDR3 sequence is 14 residues long. In DNA form, the CDR3 reads TGTGCCAGCAGCGTAGCAGGGAGGGGTCAGCCCCAGCATTTT. Translating it yields CASSVAGRGQPQHF.

The chain joins TRBV5-5 to TRBJ2-6; D not resolved. CDR3 length: 18 amino acids. Germline assignment: CDR1 SGHKS and CDR2 YYEKEE (reference sequence). V lost 1 base, J lost 0 bases, and 14 bases lay in between. The CDR3 DNA sequence: TGTGCCAGCAGCTTGCAAGGCCTTGCGGACTCTGGGGCCAACGTCCTGACTTTC. Protein sequence: CASSLQGLADSGANVLTF. The variable domain in full, completed from reference TRBV5-5 and TRBJ2-6, reads DAGVTQSPTHLIKTRGQQVTLRCSPISGHKSVSWYQQVLGQGPQFIFQYYEKEERGRGNFPDRFSARQFPNYSSELNVNALLLGDSALYLCASSLQGLADSGANVLTFGAGSRLTVL.

The rearrangement uses TRBV5-6 and TRBJ1-2, with 9 bases lining up with TRBD1. This CDR3 has 17 amino acids. V was clipped by 4 bases and J by 0 bases; unmatched bases: 10. The V gene's germline CDR1 is SGHDT and CDR2 YYEEEE. DNA of the CDR3: TGTGCCAGCAGCGCTCCCCCCGGGACAGGGACTAACTATGGCTACACCTTC. Translated, it gives CASSAPPGTGTNYGYTF. Filled out from reference TRBV5-6 and TRBJ1-2, the complete variable domain reads DAGVTQSPTHLIKTRGQQVTLRCSPKSGHDTVSWYQQALGQGPQFIFQYYEEEERQRGNFPDRFSGHQFPNYSSELNVNALLLGDSALYLCASSAPPGTGTNYGYTFGSGTRLTVV.

The chain carries TRBV28 and TRBJ2-7; TRBD1 aligns across 8 bases. V trimming: 5 bases; J trimming: 6 bases; junction bases outside the gene matches: 9. Germline V gives CDR1 MDHEN, CDR2 SYDVKM. This CDR3 is 14 amino acids long. CDR3 in amino acids: CASSTRTGLGEQYF. The CDR3 DNA follows: TGTGCCAGCAGTACTCGGACAGGGTTGGGCGAGCAGTACTTC.

Written as DNA, the CDR3 is TGTGCCAGCAGCTTGGGGGCAGGGACAGACTACGAGCAGTACTTC. It codes for CASSLGAGTDYEQYF. The genes are TRBV5-4 and TRBJ2-7; 7 bases line up with TRBD1. V gave up 0 bases and J gave up 3 bases; unmatched junction bases: 6. Germline V gives CDR1 SGHNT, CDR2 YYREEE (reference sequence). The CDR3 spans 15 residues.

This clone was seen once. V usage is TRBV5-4 and J usage is TRBJ1-6; no clear D. V was clipped by 0 bases and J by 9 bases, with 10 bases between them. CDR3 length equals 14 residues. Per germline, CDR1 SGHNT and CDR2 YYREEE (reference sequence). The DNA for the CDR3 is TGTGCCAGCAGCTTGGGACTAAAGGGTTCACCCCTCCACTTT. Protein product: CASSLGLKGSPLHF.

The V and J genes are TRBV6-6 and TRBJ1-1; 7 bases agree with TRBD1. The CDR3 is made up of 13 amino acids. Losses at the gene ends were 4 bases for V and 2 bases for J; bases not matched to a gene: 1. From germline, CDR1 is MNHNY and CDR2 SVGAGI (reference sequence). The CDR3 bases are TGTGCCAGCAGTTGGGACAGTAACACTGAAGCTTTCTTT. Its translation: CASSWDSNTEAFF.

The J gene is TRBJ1-3, the V gene TRBV7-9, with no clear D. The V gene lost 4 bases and the J gene lost 4 bases, with 20 bases spanning the gap. The CDR3 has 17 residues. CDR1 is SEHNR, CDR2 FQNEAQ, per germline (reference sequence). The CDR3 coding sequence is TGTGCCAGCAGCTCCCCCTTGAAGAGGGCGGCCGGAAACACCATATATTTT. Translating it yields CASSSPLKRAAGNTIYF.

This chain connects TRBV4-2 to TRBJ2-7; 9 bases are shared with TRBD2. The CDR3 runs to 17 residues. V trimming: 1 base; J trimming: 0 bases; junction bases outside the gene matches: 7. CDR1 and CDR2 (germline): LGHNA, YNFKEQ. As DNA, the CDR3 is TGTGCCAGCAGCCAAGTGGCTAGCGGGATGAGCTCCTACGAGCAGTACTTC. Its translation: CASSQVASGMSSYEQYF.